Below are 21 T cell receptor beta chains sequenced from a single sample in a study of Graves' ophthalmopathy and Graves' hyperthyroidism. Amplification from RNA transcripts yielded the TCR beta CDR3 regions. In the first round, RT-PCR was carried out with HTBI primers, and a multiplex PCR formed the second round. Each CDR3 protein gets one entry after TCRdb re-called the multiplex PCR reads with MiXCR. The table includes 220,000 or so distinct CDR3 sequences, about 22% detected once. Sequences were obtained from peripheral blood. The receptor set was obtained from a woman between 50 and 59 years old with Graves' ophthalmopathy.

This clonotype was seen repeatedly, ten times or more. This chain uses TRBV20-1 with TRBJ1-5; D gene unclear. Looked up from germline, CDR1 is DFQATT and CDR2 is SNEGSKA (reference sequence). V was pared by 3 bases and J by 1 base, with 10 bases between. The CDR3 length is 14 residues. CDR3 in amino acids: CSASRFRSNQPQHF. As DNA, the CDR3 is TGCAGTGCTAGCAGGTTTAGGAGCAATCAGCCCCAGCATTTT.

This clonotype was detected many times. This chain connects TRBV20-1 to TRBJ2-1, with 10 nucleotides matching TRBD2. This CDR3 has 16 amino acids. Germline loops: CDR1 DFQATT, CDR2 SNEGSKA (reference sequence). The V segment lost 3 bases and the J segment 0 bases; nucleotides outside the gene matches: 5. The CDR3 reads CSASGASGGSYNEQFF. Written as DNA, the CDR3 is TGCAGTGCTAGCGGGGCTAGCGGGGGCTCCTACAATGAGCAGTTCTTC.

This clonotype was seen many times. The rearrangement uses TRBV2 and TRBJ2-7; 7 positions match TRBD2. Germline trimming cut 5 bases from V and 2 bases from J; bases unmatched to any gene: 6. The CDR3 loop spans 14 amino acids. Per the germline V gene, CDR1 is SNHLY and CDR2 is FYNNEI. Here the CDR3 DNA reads TGTGCCAGCAGTCCGGGACTACCAACCTACGAGCAGTACTTC. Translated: CASSPGLPTYEQYF. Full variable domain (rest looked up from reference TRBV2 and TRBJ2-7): EPEVTQTPSHQVTQMGQEVILRCVPISNHLYFYWYRQILGQKVEFLVSFYNNEISEKSEIFDDQFSVERPDGSNFTLKIRSTKLEDSAMYFCASSPGLPTYEQYFGPGTRLTVT.

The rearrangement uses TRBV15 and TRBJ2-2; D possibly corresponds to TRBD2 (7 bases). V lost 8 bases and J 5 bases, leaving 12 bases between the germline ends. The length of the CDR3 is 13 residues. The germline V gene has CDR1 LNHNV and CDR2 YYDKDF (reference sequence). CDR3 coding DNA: TGTGCCACCGCAGGGGAGGGTACCGGGGAGCTGTTTTTT. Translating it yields CATAGEGTGELFF.

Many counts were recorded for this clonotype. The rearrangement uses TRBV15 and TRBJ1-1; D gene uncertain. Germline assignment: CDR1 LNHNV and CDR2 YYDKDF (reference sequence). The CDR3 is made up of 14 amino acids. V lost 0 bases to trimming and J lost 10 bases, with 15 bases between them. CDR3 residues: CATSRDPWRARAFF. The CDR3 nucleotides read TGTGCCACCAGCAGAGATCCCTGGCGGGCTCGAGCTTTCTTT. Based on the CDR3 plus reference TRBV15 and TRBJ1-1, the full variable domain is DAMVIQNPRYQVTQFGKPVTLSCSQTLNHNVMYWYQQKSSQAPKLLFHYYDKDFNNEADTPDNFQSRRPNTSFCFLDIRSPGLGDTAMYLCATSRDPWRARAFFGQGTRLTVV.

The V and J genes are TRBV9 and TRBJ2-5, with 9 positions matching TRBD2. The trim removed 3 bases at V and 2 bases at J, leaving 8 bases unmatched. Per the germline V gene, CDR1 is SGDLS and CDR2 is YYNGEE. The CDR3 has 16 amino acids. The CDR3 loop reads CASSASGLAGQETQYF. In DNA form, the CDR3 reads TGTGCCAGCAGCGCCTCCGGGCTAGCGGGACAAGAGACCCAGTACTTC.

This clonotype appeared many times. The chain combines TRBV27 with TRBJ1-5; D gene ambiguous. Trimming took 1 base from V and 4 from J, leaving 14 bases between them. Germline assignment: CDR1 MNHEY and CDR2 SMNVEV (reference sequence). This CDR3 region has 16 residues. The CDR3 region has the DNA TGTGCCAGCAGTTTATTGGCAGGTCTAAGGAATCAGCCCCAGCATTTT. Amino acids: CASSLLAGLRNQPQHF.

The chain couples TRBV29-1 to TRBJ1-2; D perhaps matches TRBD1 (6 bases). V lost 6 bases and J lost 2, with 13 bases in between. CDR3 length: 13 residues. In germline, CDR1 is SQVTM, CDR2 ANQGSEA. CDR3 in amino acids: CSVTGTLNYGYTF. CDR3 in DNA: TGCAGCGTGACCGGGACACTCAACTATGGCTACACCTTC.

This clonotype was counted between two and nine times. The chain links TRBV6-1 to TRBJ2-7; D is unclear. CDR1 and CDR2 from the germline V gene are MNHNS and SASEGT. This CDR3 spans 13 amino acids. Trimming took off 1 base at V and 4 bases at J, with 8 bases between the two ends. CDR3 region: CASSEDFTYEQYF. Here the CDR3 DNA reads TGTGCCAGCAGTGAAGACTTCACGTACGAGCAGTACTTC.

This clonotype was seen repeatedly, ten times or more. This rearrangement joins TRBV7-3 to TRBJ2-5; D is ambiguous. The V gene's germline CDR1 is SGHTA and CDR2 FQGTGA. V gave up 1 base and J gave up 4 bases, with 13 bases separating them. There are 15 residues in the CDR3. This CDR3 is CASSLSGTPAETQYF. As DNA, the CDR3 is TGTGCCAGCAGCTTAAGTGGAACTCCGGCAGAGACCCAGTACTTC. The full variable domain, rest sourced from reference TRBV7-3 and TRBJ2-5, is GAGVSQTPSNKVTEKGKYVELRCDPISGHTALYWYRQSLGQGPEFLIYFQGTGAADDSGLPNDRFFAVRPEGSVSTLKIQRTERGDSAVYLCASSLSGTPAETQYFGPGTRLLVL.

The CDR3 DNA reads as TGTGCCAGCAGTGAAAACCCCTACGAGCAGTACTTC. It encodes CASSENPYEQYF. The chain links TRBV2 to TRBJ2-7; D is uncertain. The CDR3 contains 12 residues. Germline V gives CDR1 SNHLY, CDR2 FYNNEI. The V and J ends lost 2 bases and 2 bases respectively, with 4 bases between them.

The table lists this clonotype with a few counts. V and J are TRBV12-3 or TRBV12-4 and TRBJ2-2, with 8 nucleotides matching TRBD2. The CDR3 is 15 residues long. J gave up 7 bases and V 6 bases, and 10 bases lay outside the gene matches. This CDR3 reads CASRSSGIGIGELFF. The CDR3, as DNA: TGTGCCAGCAGAAGTAGCGGGATAGGTATCGGGGAGCTGTTTTTT.

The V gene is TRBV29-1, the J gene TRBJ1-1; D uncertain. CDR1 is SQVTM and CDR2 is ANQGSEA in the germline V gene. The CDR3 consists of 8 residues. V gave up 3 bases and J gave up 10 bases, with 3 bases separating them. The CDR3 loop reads CSVDGAFF. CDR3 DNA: TGCAGCGTTGATGGAGCTTTCTTT.

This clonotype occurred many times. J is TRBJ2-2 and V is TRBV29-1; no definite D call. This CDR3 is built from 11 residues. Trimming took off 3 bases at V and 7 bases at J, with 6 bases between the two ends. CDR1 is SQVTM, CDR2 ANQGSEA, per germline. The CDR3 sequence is CSVDRNGELFF. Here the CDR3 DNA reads TGCAGCGTTGACAGGAACGGGGAGCTGTTTTTT.

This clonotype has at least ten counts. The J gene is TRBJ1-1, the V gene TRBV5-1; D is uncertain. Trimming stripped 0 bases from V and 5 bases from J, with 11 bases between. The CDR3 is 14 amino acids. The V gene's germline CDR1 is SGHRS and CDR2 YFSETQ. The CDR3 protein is CASSLDSGGTEAFF. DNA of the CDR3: TGCGCCAGCAGCTTGGATTCCGGAGGGACTGAAGCTTTCTTT.

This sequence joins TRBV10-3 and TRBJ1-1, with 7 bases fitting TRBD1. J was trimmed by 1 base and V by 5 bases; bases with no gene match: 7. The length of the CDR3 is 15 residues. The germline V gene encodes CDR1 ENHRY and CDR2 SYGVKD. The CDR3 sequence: CAISSGGNWNTEAFF. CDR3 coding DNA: TGTGCCATCAGTTCAGGGGGGAATTGGAACACTGAAGCTTTCTTT.

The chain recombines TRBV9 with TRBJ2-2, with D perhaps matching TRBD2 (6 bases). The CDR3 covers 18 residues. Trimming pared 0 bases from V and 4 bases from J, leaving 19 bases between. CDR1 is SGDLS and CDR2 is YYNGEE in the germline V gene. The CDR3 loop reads CASSVANPPGAGTGELFF. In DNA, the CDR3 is TGTGCCAGCAGCGTAGCCAACCCCCCGGGAGCCGGCACCGGGGAGCTGTTTTTT.

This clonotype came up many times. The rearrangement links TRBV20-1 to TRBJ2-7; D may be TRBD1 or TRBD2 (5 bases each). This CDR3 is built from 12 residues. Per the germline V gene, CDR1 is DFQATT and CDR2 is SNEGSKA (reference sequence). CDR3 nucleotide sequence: TGCATGGTAGTTGGGGGATCCTACGAGCAGTACTTC. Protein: CMVVGGSYEQYF.

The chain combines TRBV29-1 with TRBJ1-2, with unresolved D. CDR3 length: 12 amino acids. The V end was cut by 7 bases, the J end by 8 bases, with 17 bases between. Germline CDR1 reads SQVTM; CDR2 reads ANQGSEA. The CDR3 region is CSAGSPPGGYTF. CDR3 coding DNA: TGCAGCGCTGGTTCTCCCCCGGGGGGCTACACCTTC.

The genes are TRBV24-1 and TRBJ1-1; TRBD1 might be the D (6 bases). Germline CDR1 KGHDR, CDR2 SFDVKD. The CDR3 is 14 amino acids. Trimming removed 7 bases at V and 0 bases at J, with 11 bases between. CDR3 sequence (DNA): TGTGCCACCAGCCTAGGGGGGATGAACACTGAAGCTTTCTTT. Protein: CATSLGGMNTEAFF.

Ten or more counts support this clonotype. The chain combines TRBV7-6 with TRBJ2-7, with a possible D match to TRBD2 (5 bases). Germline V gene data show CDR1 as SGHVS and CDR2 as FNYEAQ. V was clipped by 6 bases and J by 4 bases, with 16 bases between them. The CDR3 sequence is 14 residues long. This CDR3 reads CASSRTGVEYEQYF. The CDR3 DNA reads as TGTGCCAGCAGTAGGACTGGGGTCGAGTACGAGCAGTACTTC.